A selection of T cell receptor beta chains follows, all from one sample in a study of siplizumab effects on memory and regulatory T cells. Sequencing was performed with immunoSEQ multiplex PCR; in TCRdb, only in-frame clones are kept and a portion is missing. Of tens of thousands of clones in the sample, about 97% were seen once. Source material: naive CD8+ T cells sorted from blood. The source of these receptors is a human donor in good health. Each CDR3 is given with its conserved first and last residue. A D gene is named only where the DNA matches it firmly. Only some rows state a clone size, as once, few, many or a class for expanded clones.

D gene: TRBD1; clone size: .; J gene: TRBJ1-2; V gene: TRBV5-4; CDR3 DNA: TGTGCCAGCAGCTGGGACGGACAGGGGATCAGTGGCTACACCTTC; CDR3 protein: CASSWDGQGISGYTF
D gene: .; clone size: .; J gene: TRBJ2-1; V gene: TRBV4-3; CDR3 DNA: TGCGCCAGCAGCCAAGATCCGGGGACCAGGCAGTTCTTC; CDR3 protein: CASSQDPGTRQFF
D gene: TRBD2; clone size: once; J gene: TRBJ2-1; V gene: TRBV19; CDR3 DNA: TGTGCCAGTAGTATAGATCTATTGACTAGCGGATACAATGAGCAGTTCTTC; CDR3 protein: CASSIDLLTSGYNEQFF
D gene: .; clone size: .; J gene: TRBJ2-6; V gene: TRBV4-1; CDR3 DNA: TGCGCCAGCAGCCAAGAGGAGAGTGGGACTGGGGCCAACGTCCTGACTTTC; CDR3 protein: CASSQEESGTGANVLTF
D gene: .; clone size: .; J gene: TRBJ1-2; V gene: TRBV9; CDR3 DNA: TGTGCCAGCAGCGGCGTAGACTATGGCTACACCTTC; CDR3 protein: CASSGVDYGYTF
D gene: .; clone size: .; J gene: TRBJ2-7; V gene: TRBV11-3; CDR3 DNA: TGTGCCAGCAGGGAGCGGAACGAGCAGTACTTC; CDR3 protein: CASRERNEQYF
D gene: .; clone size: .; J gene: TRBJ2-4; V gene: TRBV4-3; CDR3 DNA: TGCGCCAGCAGCCAAGACAGGGACATTGACATTCAGTACTTC; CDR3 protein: CASSQDRDIDIQYF
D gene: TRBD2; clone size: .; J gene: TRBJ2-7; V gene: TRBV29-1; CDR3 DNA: TGCAGCGTTGTTGGCGGCCCCAGCGGGATAGTCTACGAGCAGTACTTC; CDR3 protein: CSVVGGPSGIVYEQYF
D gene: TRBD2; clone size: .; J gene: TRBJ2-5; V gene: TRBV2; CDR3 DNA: TGTGCCAGCAGTGAAACCGGGGGGCAAGAGACCCAGTACTTC; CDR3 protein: CASSETGGQETQYF
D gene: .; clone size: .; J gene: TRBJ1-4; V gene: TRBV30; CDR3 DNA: TGTGCCGGTTTGGGGGGCGCGGGAGAAAAACTGTTTTTT; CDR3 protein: CAGLGGAGEKLFF
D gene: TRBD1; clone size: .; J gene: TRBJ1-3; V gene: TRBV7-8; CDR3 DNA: TGTGCCAGCAGCTTGGCAGGGGGCCTTAGGGGCACCATATATTTT; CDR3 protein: CASSLAGGLRGTIYF
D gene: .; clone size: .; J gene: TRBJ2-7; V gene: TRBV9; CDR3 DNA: TGTGCCAGCAGCGCAACCGGGACGTTAACCTACGAGCAGTACTTC; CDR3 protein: CASSATGTLTYEQYF
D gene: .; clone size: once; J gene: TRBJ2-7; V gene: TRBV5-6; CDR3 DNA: TGTGCCAGCAGCTGGTCGCCGGGAATCTCCTACGAGCAGTACTTC; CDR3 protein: CASSWSPGISYEQYF
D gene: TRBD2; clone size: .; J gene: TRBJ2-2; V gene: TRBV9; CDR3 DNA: TGTGCCAGCAGTCCGGGACTAGCGGGAGTGGGTACCGGGGAGCTGTTTTTT; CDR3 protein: CASSPGLAGVGTGELFF
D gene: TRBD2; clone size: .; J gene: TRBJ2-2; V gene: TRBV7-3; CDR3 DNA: TGTGCCAGCAGCTTGACTAGCGGGATGTTGTCGACCGGGGAGCTGTTTTTT; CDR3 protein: CASSLTSGMLSTGELFF
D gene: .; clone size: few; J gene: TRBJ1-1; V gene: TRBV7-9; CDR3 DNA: TGTGCCAGCAGCCTGGACACTGAAGCTTTCTTT; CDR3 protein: CASSLDTEAFF
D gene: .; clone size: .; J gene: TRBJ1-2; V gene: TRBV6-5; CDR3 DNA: TGTGCCAGCAGTTACGAGGGATTGGGCTATGGCTACACCTTC; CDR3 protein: CASSYEGLGYGYTF
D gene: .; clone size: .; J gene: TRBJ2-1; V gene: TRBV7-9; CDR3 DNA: TGTGCCAGCAGCTTAGCGGTAGACTCCTACAATGAGCAGTTCTTC; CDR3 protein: CASSLAVDSYNEQFF
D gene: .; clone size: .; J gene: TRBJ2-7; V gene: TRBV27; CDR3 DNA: TGTGCCAGCAGTCTAGGAGGGACAATCTCCTACGAGCAGTACTTC; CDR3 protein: CASSLGGTISYEQYF
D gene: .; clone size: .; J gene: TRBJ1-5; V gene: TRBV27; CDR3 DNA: TGTGCCAGCAGTTTGGGGAGCAATCAGCCCCAGCATTTT; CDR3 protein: CASSLGSNQPQHF
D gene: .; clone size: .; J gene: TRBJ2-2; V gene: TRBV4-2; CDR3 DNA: TGTGCCAGCAGCCAGGGATCCAACACCGGGGAGCTGTTTTTT; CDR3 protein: CASSQGSNTGELFF
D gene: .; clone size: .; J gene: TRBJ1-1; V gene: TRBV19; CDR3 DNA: TGTGCCAGTAGTATGACAGAAATGAACACTGAAGCTTTCTTT; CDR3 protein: CASSMTEMNTEAFF
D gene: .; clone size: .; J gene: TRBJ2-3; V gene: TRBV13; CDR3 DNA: TGTGCCAGCAGCACAAGGACAGTTGGTACAGATACGCAGTATTTT; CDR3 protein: CASSTRTVGTDTQYF
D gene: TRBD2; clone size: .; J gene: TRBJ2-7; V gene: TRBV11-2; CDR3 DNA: TGTGCCAGCAGCACTAGCGGGAGCTACGAGCAGTACTTC; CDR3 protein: CASSTSGSYEQYF
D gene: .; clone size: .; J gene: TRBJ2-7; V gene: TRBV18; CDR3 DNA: TGTGCCAGCTCACCACCGGAGCGCCCCTACGGGGAGCAGTACTTC; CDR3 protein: CASSPPERPYGEQYF
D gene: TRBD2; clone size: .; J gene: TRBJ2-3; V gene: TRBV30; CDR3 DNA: TGTGCCTGGAGTGTCGGGACTAGCGGGGCAGATACGCAGTATTTT; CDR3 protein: CAWSVGTSGADTQYF
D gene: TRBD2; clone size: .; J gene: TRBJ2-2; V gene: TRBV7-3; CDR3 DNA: TGTGCCAGCAGCTTCGGGCGGGAGGGCGGCGGGGAGCTGTTTTTT; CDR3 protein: CASSFGREGGGELFF
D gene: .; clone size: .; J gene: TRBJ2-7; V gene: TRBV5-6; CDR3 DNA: TGTGCCAGCAGCTTGGGGACCGTATACGAGCAGTACTTC; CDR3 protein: CASSLGTVYEQYF
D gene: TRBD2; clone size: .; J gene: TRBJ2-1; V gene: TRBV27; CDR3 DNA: TGTGCCAGCCTAGCGGGAGGGCCTTACAATGAGCAGTTCTTC; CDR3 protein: CASLAGGPYNEQFF
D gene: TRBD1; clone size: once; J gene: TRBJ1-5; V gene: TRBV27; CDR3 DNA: TGTGCCAGCAGTTTATTAGCGAGAGGGGGCGATCAGCCCCAGCATTTT; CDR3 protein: CASSLLARGGDQPQHF
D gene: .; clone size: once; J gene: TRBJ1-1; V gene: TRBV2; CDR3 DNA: TGTGCCAGCAGTGGGGAAAAAGCTTTCTTT; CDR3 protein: CASSGEKAFF
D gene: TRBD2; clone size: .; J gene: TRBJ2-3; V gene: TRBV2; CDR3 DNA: TGTGCCAGCAGTGAGGTTGGGCGGGAGAGCACAGATACGCAGTATTTT; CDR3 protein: CASSEVGRESTDTQYF
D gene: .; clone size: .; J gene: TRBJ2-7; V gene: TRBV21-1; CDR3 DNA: TGTGCCAGCAGCAAGGGCCGGGCGGAGGCCTACGAGCAGTACTTC; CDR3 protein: CASSKGRAEAYEQYF
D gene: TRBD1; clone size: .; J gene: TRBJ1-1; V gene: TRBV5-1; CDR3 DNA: TGCGCCAGCAGCTGGGGACAGCAGAACACTGAAGCTTTCTTT; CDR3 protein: CASSWGQQNTEAFF
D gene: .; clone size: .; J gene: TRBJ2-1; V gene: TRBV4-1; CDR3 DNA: TGCGCCAGCAGCCAAGATTCGGACGGCAATGAGCAGTTCTTC; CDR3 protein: CASSQDSDGNEQFF
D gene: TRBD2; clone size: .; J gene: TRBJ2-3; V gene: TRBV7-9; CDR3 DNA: TGTGCCAGCAGCTTAGGAATGGCTAGCGGGAGGGCCGTAGATACGCAGTATTTT; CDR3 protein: CASSLGMASGRAVDTQYF
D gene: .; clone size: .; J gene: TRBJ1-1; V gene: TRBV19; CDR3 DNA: TGTGCCAGTAGTGACGGGATGAACACTGAAGCTTTCTTT; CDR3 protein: CASSDGMNTEAFF
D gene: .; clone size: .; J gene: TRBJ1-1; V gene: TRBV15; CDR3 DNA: TGTGCCACCAGCAGAGATGTGACGGACACTGAAGCTTTCTTT; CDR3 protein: CATSRDVTDTEAFF
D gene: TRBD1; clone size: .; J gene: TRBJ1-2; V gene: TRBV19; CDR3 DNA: TGTGCCAGTAGTTTAGGACAGGGGTATGGCTACACCTTC; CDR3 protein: CASSLGQGYGYTF
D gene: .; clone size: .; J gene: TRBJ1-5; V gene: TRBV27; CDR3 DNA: TGTGCCAGCAGTGAGGGTAGGGGTCAGCCCCAGCATTTT; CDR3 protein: CASSEGRGQPQHF
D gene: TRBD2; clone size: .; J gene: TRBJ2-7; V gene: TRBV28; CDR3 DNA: TGTGCCAGCAACCAATTTGTAGCGGGATTGGGTGAGCAGTACTTC; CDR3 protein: CASNQFVAGLGEQYF
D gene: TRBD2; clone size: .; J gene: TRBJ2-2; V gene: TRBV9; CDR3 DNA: TGTGCCAGCAGCCGCGGGAGGGCCGGGGAGCTGTTTTTT; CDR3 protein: CASSRGRAGELFF
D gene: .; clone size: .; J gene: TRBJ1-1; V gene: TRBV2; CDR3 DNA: TGTGCCAGCAGCGAACCGGGACTTCGGAACACTGAAGCTTTCTTT; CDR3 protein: CASSEPGLRNTEAFF
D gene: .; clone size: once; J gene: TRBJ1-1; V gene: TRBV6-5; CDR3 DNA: TGTGCCAGTCGGGCGAACACTGAAGCTTTCTTT; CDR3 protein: CASRANTEAFF
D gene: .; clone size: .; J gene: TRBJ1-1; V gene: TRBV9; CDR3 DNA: TGTGCCAGCAGCGTAGCGGCCGAGCCTGAAGCTTTCTTT; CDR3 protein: CASSVAAEPEAFF
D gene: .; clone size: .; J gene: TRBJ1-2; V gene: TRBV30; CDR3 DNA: TGTGCCTGGGGGGGCTTACAGGGCTACACCTTC; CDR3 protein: CAWGGLQGYTF
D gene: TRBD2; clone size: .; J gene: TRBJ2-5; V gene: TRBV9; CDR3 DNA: TGTGCCAGCAGCGAGACACTAGCGCCACAAGAGACCCAGTACTTC; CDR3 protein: CASSETLAPQETQYF
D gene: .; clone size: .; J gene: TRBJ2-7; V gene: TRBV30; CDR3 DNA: TGTGCCTGGACTTCGTGGGACCGAGGATACGAGCAGTACTTC; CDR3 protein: CAWTSWDRGYEQYF
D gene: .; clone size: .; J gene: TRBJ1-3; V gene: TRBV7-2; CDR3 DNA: TGTGCCAGCAGCTTCGGGCCTTACTCTGGAAACACCATATATTTT; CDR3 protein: CASSFGPYSGNTIYF
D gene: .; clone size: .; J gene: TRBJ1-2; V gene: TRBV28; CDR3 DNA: TGTGCCAGCAGTTTAAAGAGTAACTATGGCTACACCTTC; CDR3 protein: CASSLKSNYGYTF
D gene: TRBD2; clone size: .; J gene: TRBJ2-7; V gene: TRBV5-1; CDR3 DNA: TGCGCCAGCGGTTTAGCGGGAGCTTCGCTTGAGCAGTACTTC; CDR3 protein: CASGLAGASLEQYF
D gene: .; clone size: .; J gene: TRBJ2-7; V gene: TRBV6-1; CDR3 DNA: TGTGCCAGCAGTGAAGCCGGACAGACCTACGAGCAGTACTTC; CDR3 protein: CASSEAGQTYEQYF
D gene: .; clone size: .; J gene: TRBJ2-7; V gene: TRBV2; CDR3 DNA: TGTGCCAGCACTCCTCGGGTTCTCGTGGACGAGCAGTACTTC; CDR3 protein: CASTPRVLVDEQYF
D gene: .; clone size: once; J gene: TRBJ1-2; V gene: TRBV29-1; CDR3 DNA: TGCAGCGTTGCGGAGGGCTATGGCTACACCTTC; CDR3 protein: CSVAEGYGYTF
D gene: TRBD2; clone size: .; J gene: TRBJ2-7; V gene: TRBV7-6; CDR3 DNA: TGTGCCAGCAGCCCCTCGGGGACTAGCGGGAGGATTCCCTACGAGCAGTACTTC; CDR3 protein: CASSPSGTSGRIPYEQYF
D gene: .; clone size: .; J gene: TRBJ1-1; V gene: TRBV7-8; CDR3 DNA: TGTGCCAGCAGCAGACGGACAGCGTCGAACACTGAAGCTTTCTTT; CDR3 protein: CASSRRTASNTEAFF
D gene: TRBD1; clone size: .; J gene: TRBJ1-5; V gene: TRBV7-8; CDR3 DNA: TGTGCCAGTCAAACCGGGACAGGGGGACAGCCCCAGCATTTT; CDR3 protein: CASQTGTGGQPQHF